The 25 T cell receptor beta chains given below trace back to one sample, sequenced in a study of cytomegalovirus exposure and HLA in healthy donors. The table came from immunoSEQ multiplex PCR; TCRdb's copy has only in-frame clones and leaves some out. The sample has some 210,000 clones, about nine tenths seen once. The sequenced material came from PBMCs. These receptors were obtained from a young woman in good health and CMV-seropositive.

The rearrangement joins TRBV10-3 to TRBJ1-5; no clear D gene. CDR1 is ENHRY, CDR2 SYGVKD, per germline. Trimming left V 0 bases short and J 4 bases short, with 4 bases between. The CDR3 totals 13 residues. CDR3 in DNA: TGTGCCATCAGTGAGTCTCCGAATCAGCCCCAGCATTTT. This translates into CAISESPNQPQHF.

V gene TRBV27 combines with J gene TRBJ1-2, with D perhaps matching TRBD1 (5 bases). Germline CDR1 and CDR2: MNHEY and SMNVEV (reference sequence). The CDR3 is 15 residues long. The V gene lost 6 bases and the J gene lost 1 base, with 15 bases spanning the gap. The CDR3 spells CASSSTGPLNYGYTF. The DNA for the CDR3 is TGTGCCAGCAGCTCCACAGGCCCACTTAACTATGGCTACACCTTC.

The chain recombines TRBV28 with TRBJ2-5, with a weak D call TRBD1 (6 bases). V lost 7 bases to trimming and J lost 5 bases, with 11 bases between them. CDR1 is MDHEN, CDR2 SYDVKM, per germline. The CDR3 spans 12 residues. CDR3 nucleotides: TGTGCCAGCATCAAACAGGGTGAGACCCAGTACTTC. Translation gives CASIKQGETQYF.

This chain uses TRBV27 with TRBJ2-7; tentatively, D is TRBD1 (6 bases). V lost 6 bases and J 4 bases, leaving 10 bases between the germline ends. The CDR3 runs 12 residues. Germline lookup yields CDR1 MNHEY and CDR2 SMNVEV (reference sequence). CDR3 region: CASRRQEYEQYF. The CDR3 DNA is TGTGCCAGCAGGAGACAGGAGTACGAGCAGTACTTC.

This clone was detected once. The chain links TRBV4-1 to TRBJ2-7, with TRBD1 as a possible D gene (5 bases). The V and J ends lost 0 bases and 3 bases respectively, with 18 bases between them. The length of the CDR3 is 17 residues. CDR1 is MGHRA and CDR2 is YSYEKL in the germline V gene. CDR3: CASSQDPAGQFFYEQYF. In DNA, the CDR3 is TGCGCCAGCAGCCAAGATCCTGCAGGGCAATTCTTCTACGAGCAGTACTTC.

A single count supports this clone. The chain is built from TRBV5-1 and TRBJ1-2, with 11 bases identical to TRBD1. Losses at the gene ends were 4 bases for V and 7 bases for J; bases not matched to a gene: 6. CDR1 and CDR2 from the germline V gene are SGHRS and YFSETQ. This CDR3 is built from 14 residues. The CDR3 coding sequence is TGCGCCAGCAGCACCGGACAGGGGGCGGCTGGCTACACCTTC. It encodes CASSTGQGAAGYTF.

The chain carries TRBV9 and TRBJ2-2, with 9 bases lining up with TRBD1. This CDR3 is built from 16 residues. CDR1 and CDR2 from the germline V gene are SGDLS and YYNGEE. With 2 bases clipped from V and 0 bases from J, the junction kept 2 bases outside the gene matches. The CDR3 reads CASSVGQGPNTGELFF. CDR3 in DNA: TGTGCCAGCAGCGTGGGACAGGGCCCGAACACCGGGGAGCTGTTTTTT.

V gene TRBV27 combines with J gene TRBJ2-1; no reliable D call. Germline loops: CDR1 MNHEY, CDR2 SMNVEV (reference sequence). V was shortened by 3 bases and J by 3 bases, with 6 bases between the two germline ends. The CDR3 is made up of 13 amino acids. CDR3 protein: CASSFYSYNEQFF. The CDR3 DNA is TGTGCCAGCAGTTTTTACAGCTACAATGAGCAGTTCTTC.

The V gene is TRBV30, the J gene TRBJ1-1, with a weak D call TRBD1 (5 bases). Germline loops: CDR1 GTSNPN, CDR2 SVGIG (reference sequence). This CDR3 has 16 residues. Trimming stripped 4 bases from V and 3 bases from J, with 21 bases between. CDR3 region: CAWKADLLGEDTEAFF. CDR3 nucleotide sequence: TGTGCCTGGAAAGCGGACCTTTTGGGGGAGGACACTGAAGCTTTCTTT.

J is TRBJ2-5 and V is TRBV9; tentatively, D is TRBD2 (6 bases). The CDR3 spans 15 residues. Germline CDR1 reads SGDLS; CDR2 reads YYNGEE. Trimming cost V 1 base and J 7 bases, with 17 bases left between them. The CDR3 loop is CASSVRRVIGPTQYF. In nucleotides, the CDR3 is TGTGCCAGCAGCGTAAGGAGGGTGATAGGGCCGACCCAGTACTTC.

This chain joins TRBV7-6 and TRBJ2-7; 11 nucleotides align to TRBD2. Germline V gene lookup returns CDR1 SGHVS and CDR2 FNYEAQ. This CDR3 spans 17 amino acids. The V and J ends lost 2 bases and 2 bases, in that order; junction bases with no gene match: 8. The CDR3 region has the DNA TGTGCCAGCAGCTTATGGGGTAGCGGGAGGGGGACCTACGAGCAGTACTTC. As protein: CASSLWGSGRGTYEQYF. Based on the CDR3 plus reference TRBV7-6 and TRBJ2-7, the full variable domain is GAGVSQSPRYKVTKRGQDVALRCDPISGHVSLYWYRQALGQGPEFLTYFNYEAQQDKSGLPNDRFSAERPEGSISTLTIQRTEQRDSAMYRCASSLWGSGRGTYEQYFGPGTRLTVT.

The J gene is TRBJ2-7, the V gene TRBV7-6, with TRBD1 matching 7 bases. The V gene's germline CDR1 is SGHVS and CDR2 FNYEAQ. The CDR3 sequence is 13 residues long. V shed 2 bases, J shed 4 bases, and the junction held 2 bases outside the gene matches. The CDR3 sequence is CASSLRDRYEQYF. In nucleotides, the CDR3 is TGTGCCAGCAGCTTAAGGGACAGATACGAGCAGTACTTC.

The chain combines TRBV10-3 with TRBJ1-2; a possible D gene is TRBD1 (5 bases). The CDR3 sequence is 15 residues long. The V end was cut by 2 bases, the J end by 4 bases, with 14 bases between. Germline V lookup: CDR1 ENHRY, CDR2 SYGVKD. The CDR3 nucleotides are TGTGCCATCAGTGAGGGTGGACATAGGCCCTATGGCTACACCTTC. Residues: CAISEGGHRPYGYTF.

CDR3 residues: CSVEAGEGGAGELFF. The CDR3 bases are TGCAGCGTTGAAGCTGGAGAGGGTGGGGCCGGGGAGCTGTTTTTT. The chain carries TRBV29-1 and TRBJ2-2; a weak D match, TRBD2 (5 bases). Germline loops: CDR1 SQVTM, CDR2 ANQGSEA. Trimming pared 1 base from V and 6 bases from J, leaving 15 bases between. The CDR3 extends over 15 amino acids.

This clone was detected ten times or more. The chain carries TRBV5-1 and TRBJ1-4; D is ambiguous. With 4 bases removed from V and 11 bases from J, the gap between germline ends came to 15 bases. The CDR3 runs 13 residues. Germline CDR1 and CDR2: SGHRS and YFSETQ. The CDR3 DNA reads TGCGCCAGCAGCCTATTCGAATCTCGGAAACTGTTTTTT. Its translation is CASSLFESRKLFF.

The chain joins TRBV7-9 to TRBJ1-5; 7 positions agree with TRBD1. The germline gives CDR1 SEHNR, CDR2 FQNEAQ (reference sequence). Trimming took 1 base from V and 3 from J; bases not matched to a gene: 9. This CDR3 is built from 17 residues. CDR3 in amino acids: CASSLVSQGFYNQPQHF. The CDR3 region has the DNA TGTGCCAGCAGCTTAGTTTCACAGGGGTTTTACAATCAGCCCCAGCATTTT.

This clone was seen at least ten times. The chain joins TRBV6-1 to TRBJ2-3, with TRBD1 matching over 11 bases. Per the germline V gene, CDR1 is MNHNS and CDR2 is SASEGT. There are 14 residues in the CDR3. V trimming: 1 base; J trimming: 6 bases; junction bases outside the gene matches: 0. CDR3 protein: CASSEGTGGDTQYF. DNA for the CDR3: TGTGCCAGCAGTGAAGGGACAGGGGGCGATACGCAGTATTTT.

This clone was found once. The chain carries TRBV6-1 and TRBJ1-3, with 8 bases aligning to TRBD1. Germline CDR1 and CDR2: MNHNS and SASEGT. CDR3 size: 15 residues. Trimming removed 4 bases from V and 0 bases from J; junction bases left unmatched: 2. The CDR3 is CASSGGTGSGNTIYF. The CDR3 nucleotides are TGTGCCAGCAGTGGAGGGACAGGCTCTGGAAACACCATATATTTT.

The chain carries TRBV7-2 and TRBJ2-7; D might be TRBD2 (6 bases). The CDR3 consists of 14 residues. In germline, CDR1 is SGHTA, CDR2 FQGNSA. V lost 5 bases to trimming and J lost 4 bases, with 15 bases between them. CDR3 bases: TGTGCCAGCAGCCACGCCTGGGGGGAATACGAGCAGTACTTC. Its translation: CASSHAWGEYEQYF.

The J gene is TRBJ2-7, the V gene TRBV11-2; TRBD1 matches 7 bases. Germline lookup yields CDR1 SGHAT and CDR2 FQNNGV. This CDR3 contains 18 residues. V dropped 7 bases and J dropped 4; count of bases not matched to a gene: 22. CDR3 nucleotide sequence: TGTGCCAGCAACTCGTTACAGGGGATGCTGGGTGCGAAGTACGAGCAGTACTTC. Its protein is CASNSLQGMLGAKYEQYF.

The V call is TRBV30, the J call TRBJ1-2, with no clear D. This CDR3 is 13 amino acids long. V was pared by 4 bases and J by 2 bases, with 11 bases between. Per germline, CDR1 GTSNPN and CDR2 SVGIG (reference sequence). CDR3 residues: CAWKAAQNYGYTF. DNA of the CDR3: TGTGCCTGGAAGGCGGCCCAAAACTATGGCTACACCTTC.

The V and J genes are TRBV6-5 and TRBJ2-7, with a tentative D call TRBD1 (6 bases). The CDR3 loop spans 14 amino acids. CDR1 MNHEY and CDR2 SVGAGI come from the germline V gene. Trimming pared 0 bases from V and 3 bases from J, leaving 9 bases between. The CDR3 loop reads CASSYSTQGYEQYF. The CDR3 DNA reads TGTGCCAGCAGTTACTCGACACAGGGCTACGAGCAGTACTTC.

The sample holds one count of this clone. As DNA, the CDR3 is TGTGCCAGCAGCTCGGGACTAGCGGGAAGGAGCTCCTACAATGAGCAGTTCTTC. This codes for CASSSGLAGRSSYNEQFF. The chain couples TRBV7-9 to TRBJ2-1, with 13 nucleotides matching TRBD2. The CDR3 is made up of 18 amino acids. Germline trimming cut 4 bases from V and 0 bases from J; bases unmatched to any gene: 6. The V gene's germline CDR1 is SEHNR and CDR2 FQNEAQ (reference sequence).

V is TRBV11-2 and J is TRBJ2-7, with 8 bases identical to TRBD2. Trimming at V came to 1 base and at J to 3 bases, leaving 8 bases not matched to a gene. Per germline, CDR1 SGHAT and CDR2 FQNNGV. The CDR3 extends over 16 amino acids. DNA for the CDR3: TGTGCCAGCAGCTTAGGGCCCGCCGGGACTAGCTACGAGCAGTACTTC. It codes for CASSLGPAGTSYEQYF.

CDR3 DNA sequence: TGCGCCAGCAGCTTGGACAGGTTCTTATACGAGCAGTACTTC. The encoded protein is CASSLDRFLYEQYF. The chain joins TRBV5-1 to TRBJ2-7; D perhaps matches TRBD1 (5 bases). The CDR3 is 14 residues long. Germline V gene lookup returns CDR1 SGHRS and CDR2 YFSETQ. V was trimmed by 0 bases and J by 4 bases, leaving 11 bases between them.